This TCR beta chain was profiled in a study of naive and memory T cell subsets. To note about this clonotype: The antigen is unknown.

CMV status came from CD4+ IFNgamma after overnight CMV lysate stimulation. Points from the study as a whole: From naive to CM, EM and EMRA, diversity decreased and Gini increased.

An equimolar mix of two oligonucleotides served as the beta constant-region primer for TRBC1 and TRBC2. TCRdb reanalysed the UMI-ligation and nested PCR reads using MiXCR and keeps one entry per CDR3 protein. The sample has 150,000 or so distinct CDR3 sequences, about a sixth seen once; the top ten hold about 0.14%. Sequencing was done on a sample of naive CD4+ T cells from blood. The source of this sequence is a human donor in good health.

The CDR3 is CASSLRQSYTEAFF. The DNA of the CDR3 is TGTGCCAGCAGCCTACGCCAGAGCTACACTGAAGCTTTCTTT. The J gene is TRBJ1-1, the V gene TRBV3-1, with no clear D. Germline V gives CDR1 LGHDT, CDR2 YNNKEL (reference sequence). This CDR3 is 14 amino acids long. V shed 4 bases and J shed 3 bases, with 12 bases lying between them. The whole variable domain, remainder taken from reference TRBV3-1 and TRBJ1-1, is DTAVSQTPKYLVTQMGNDKSIKCEQNLGHDTMYWYKQDSKKFLKIMFSYNNKELIINETVPNRFSPKSPDKAHLNLHINSLELGDSAVYFCASSLRQSYTEAFFGQGTRLTVV.